This entry is about one T cell receptor (beta chain). Its cognate antigen is unknown. Both 60 Vbeta primers and 13 Jbeta primers went into the PCR. Only in-frame clones appear in the TCRdb table, and some are missing; sequencing was by immunoSEQ multiplex PCR. The sample records 150,000 to 200,000 clones, over 70% being singletons. These data come from a study of cytomegalovirus exposure and HLA in healthy donors. Points from the study as a whole: Specificity of a few CMV-associated chains for CMV antigens was verified in vitro. The authors enumerated under 200 TCR beta chains as linked to cytomegalovirus. A missense DCLRE1C variant was associated with V- and J-gene trimming of TCR beta chains in a later analysis, and an independent cohort replicated the association.

Germline V gives CDR1 MDHEN, CDR2 SYDVKM. CDR3 length equals 14 residues. V lost 3 bases and J 7 bases, leaving 13 bases between the germline ends. This chain uses TRBV28 with TRBJ2-1, with a possible D match to TRBD2 (5 bases). The sequencing input was PBMCs. The TCR was taken from a woman under 40 in good health and CMV-seropositive. The CDR3 nucleotides are TGTGCCAGCAGTTTCCTAACCACTAGTAATGAGCAGTTCTTC. Its translation is CASSFLTTSNEQFF.